This T cell receptor (beta chain) was sequenced during a study of blood T cell repertoires in COVID-19 (dated by TCRdb to 2020 to 2022). Regarding the complete study: Samples from collaborators originated in the United States, Italy and Spain and spanned both the acute and convalescent phases of COVID-19. Sample metadata almost always included a de-identified subject ID, COVID-19 status, age in years and sex. Where available, HLA class I and class II types were obtained from metadata supplied by the sample provider rather than from assay-based typing. The samples were drawn from the first 160 participants of the ongoing ImmuneRACE study and from roughly 1,300 subjects provided by 6 global collaborators. The dataset comprised deeply sampled blood TCRbeta repertoires from subjects exposed to, actively infected with, or recovered from COVID-19. The repertoires were made available in a free public database intended to serve as a resource for research on the immune response to SARS-CoV-2. The prospective study material was composed of cDNA or gDNA derived from T cells, B-cell-depleted T cells, or PBMCs.

With respect to this clone: Which antigen it targets is not known. No qualities accompany the bases; no much larger clone lies one base away. Distinct nucleotide sequences in the sample also encode this CDR3.

Overall study results and their limits: Clinical and demographic metadata were provided uncurated, with the amount varying by source and participant.

TCRbeta CDR3 regions were amplified from genomic DNA using the immunoSEQ Assay, a bias-controlled multiplex PCR. The authors' analysis ran thus. The number of nucleated cells in each sample was estimated from the amplification of reference gene primers within the assay. Sequence reads were collapsed and filtered to measure the absolute abundance of every unique TCRbeta CDR3 rearrangement. For each sample, productive Simpson clonality was calculated as the square root of Simpson's diversity index over productive rearrangements. Sourced from immuneACCESS, this table was stored by TCRdb with only in-frame sequences that have V and J called. A share of the clones is absent; for the studies checked, an unresolved V gene accounts for under half, and the remainder has no known explanation. D and trimming were read from the DNA, whereas the V and J calls and clone size are those reported in that table. For this sample there are over 200,000 clones; roughly four fifths appear just once. About 9% of the sample lies in the top ten.

V and J are trimmed by 2 bases and 3 bases, and the gene matches miss 2 bases of the junction. The CDR3 runs 14 residues from the cysteine to the phenylalanine. Only CDR3 DNA is held: 42 bases, read in frame from base 1. From a lookup of the germline V gene, CDR1 and CDR2 are SGHRS and YFSETQ. Participants in the prospective study were enrolled through a virtual design, were aged roughly 18 to 90 years, and lived in fewer than 30 United States geographic areas. To assign participants to cohorts, the prospective study relied on clinical history that participants themselves reported in a screening survey and a study questionnaire. Recovered participants in ImmuneRACE Cohort 3 were defined as having two consecutive negative NP/OP PCR tests, clearance from a healthcare professional, or resolution of symptoms. In the prospective study, whole blood, serum and a nasopharyngeal or oropharyngeal swab were collected from each participant by mobile phlebotomists. Prospective study participants could optionally give additional blood draws and questionnaires over a roughly 2-month period. Before DNA extraction, blood samples from the prospective study were shipped at room temperature or frozen.

The specimen sequenced was PBMCs or T cells enriched from blood (not recorded which). Recombination joined TRBV5-1 with TRBJ2-7; TRBD2 matches 10 bases in the middle. The TCR sequence derives from a man in his forties who had recovered from COVID-19. The DNA reads as follows: TGCGCCAGCAGCTTCTCTAGCGGGAGCTACGAGCAGTACTTC. Translated, this gives CASSFSSGSYEQYF.